Below, 4 T cell receptor beta chains from the same sample are listed, as sequenced in a study of blood T cell repertoires in COVID-19 (dated by TCRdb to the early 2020s). Library construction relied on the immunoSEQ multiplex PCR assay. TCRdb limited this immuneACCESS table to in-frame rearrangements with V and J called. A share of clones is missing; checked studies link under half to unresolved V genes, and the rest is unexplained. This sample gives about 220,000 clones in total; approximately 81% of them show up just once. The ten top clones hold 2.9% of the sample. Sequencing input: peripheral blood. The source is a man in his fifties who had recovered from COVID-19.

V gene TRBV19 combines with J gene TRBJ2-2; maybe TRBD2 (6 bases). Germline CDR1 is LNHDA and CDR2 is SQIVND (reference sequence). The CDR3 has 15 residues. V dropped 5 bases and J dropped 9 bases, with 19 bases sitting between them. The CDR3 sequence: CASSHRDWANRELFF. CDR3 bases: TGTGCCAGTAGTCACCGGGACTGGGCAAATCGGGAGCTGTTTTTT.

This clone showed up just a few times. The chain combines TRBV2 with TRBJ2-1; TRBD2 is a possible D gene (5 bases). V lost 5 bases, J lost 10 bases, and 15 bases lay in between. Germline V gene lookup returns CDR1 SNHLY and CDR2 FYNNEI. This CDR3 region has 13 residues. This CDR3 is CASSPREEGEQFF. The CDR3 DNA sequence: TGTGCCAGCAGTCCCCGGGAAGAAGGAGAGCAGTTCTTC.

The chain couples TRBV19 to TRBJ1-5; D is perhaps TRBD1 (5 bases). The V and J ends lost 7 bases and 5 bases respectively, with 12 bases between them. This CDR3 has 13 residues. Germline V gene sequence: CDR1 LNHDA, CDR2 SQIVND (reference sequence). Written as DNA, the CDR3 is TGTGCCAGTAAATCCAGGGCCGATCAGCCCCAGCATTTT. The encoded protein is CASKSRADQPQHF.

The chain is built from TRBV18 and TRBJ2-3; D remains unclear. Looked up from germline, CDR1 is KGHSH and CDR2 is LQKENI. The CDR3 has 12 amino acids. Trimming removed 6 bases at V and 4 bases at J, with 8 bases between. In DNA, the CDR3 is TGTGCCAGCTCGTCCATCCCAGATACGCAGTATTTT. This encodes CASSSIPDTQYF. Together with reference TRBV18 and TRBJ2-3, the CDR3 gives the full variable domain: NAGVMQNPRHLVRRRGQEARLRCSPMKGHSHVYWYRQLPEEGLKFMVYLQKENIIDESGMPKERFSAEFPKEGPSILRIQQVVRGDSAAYFCASSSIPDTQYFGPGTRLTVL.